The 9 T cell receptor beta chains reported below all come from one sample, sequenced in a study of sequential checkpoint blockade in melanoma. Profiling relied on immunoSEQ multiplex PCR, and the TCRdb table lists in-frame clones only, not all of them. Of some 21,000 clones in the sample, more than 75% were seen once. Described treatment: randomized to nivolumab then ipilimumab (arm A) or the reverse (arm B). The specimen was CD8+ T cells sorted from blood (inferred from file names), collected from a patient given nivolumab and ipilimumab in sequence. The receptors come from a human donor with melanoma.

The chain joins TRBV5-8 to TRBJ1-1; 8 bases line up with TRBD1. The germline V gene encodes CDR1 SGHTS and CDR2 YDEGEE. The CDR3 has 15 residues. V was pared by 2 bases and J by 0 bases, with 3 bases of the junction left unmatched. The CDR3 here is CASSLRQGLNTEAFF. The CDR3 nucleotides are TGTGCCAGCAGCTTACGACAGGGGTTGAACACTGAAGCTTTCTTT.

This clone was detected only a few times. V gene TRBV28 combines with J gene TRBJ2-5; D perhaps matches TRBD2 (6 bases). Germline loops: CDR1 MDHEN, CDR2 SYDVKM. Trimming pared 6 bases from V and 5 bases from J, leaving 19 bases between. This CDR3 contains 15 residues. The CDR3 DNA follows: TGTGCCAGCAGGTTGGCCGGAGGGCCTCAGGAGACCCAGTACTTC. It codes for CASRLAGGPQETQYF.

The chain uses TRBV6-1 and TRBJ2-3; a possible D gene is TRBD1 (5 bases). In germline, CDR1 is MNHNS, CDR2 SASEGT. V was clipped by 3 bases and J by 2 bases, with 18 bases between them. The CDR3 spans 17 residues. CDR3 nucleotide sequence: TGTGCCAGCAGTGACCCGGACAAGGTGGGATCCACAGATACGCAGTATTTT. Protein product: CASSDPDKVGSTDTQYF.

CDR3 bases: TGTGCCAGTAGTACAAAGCAGCCCCTAGGGGGGGCGAATTCACCCCTCCACTTT. This sequence encodes CASSTKQPLGGANSPLHF. The rearrangement links TRBV19 to TRBJ1-6; the D gene is possibly TRBD1 (6 bases). V dropped 4 bases and J dropped 7 bases, with 23 bases sitting between them. Germline assignment: CDR1 LNHDA and CDR2 SQIVND (reference sequence). The CDR3 runs to 18 residues. Filled out from reference TRBV19 and TRBJ1-6, the complete variable domain reads DGGITQSPKYLFRKEGQNVTLSCEQNLNHDAMYWYRQDPGQGLRLIYYSQIVNDFQKGDIAEGYSVSREKKESFPLTVTSAQKNPTAFYLCASSTKQPLGGANSPLHFGNGTRLTVT.

This clone was seen only once. The CDR3 region has the DNA TGTGCCACCAGCAGAGATCGGACTAGCGGGAGGCGTGAGCAGTTCTTC. It codes for CATSRDRTSGRREQFF. This sequence joins TRBV15 and TRBJ2-1; 14 nucleotides agree with TRBD2. The CDR3 is 16 amino acids. Germline CDR1 reads LNHNV; CDR2 reads YYDKDF (reference sequence). Trimming took 0 bases from V and 9 from J; bases not matched to a gene: 4. Drawing the rest from reference TRBV15 and TRBJ2-1, the complete variable domain is DAMVIQNPRYQVTQFGKPVTLSCSQTLNHNVMYWYQQKSSQAPKLLFHYYDKDFNNEADTPDNFQSRRPNTSFCFLDIRSPGLGDTAMYLCATSRDRTSGRREQFFGPGTRLTVL.

This chain joins TRBV6-1 and TRBJ2-7; D ambiguous. Germline loops: CDR1 MNHNS, CDR2 SASEGT. The CDR3 has 13 amino acids. Trimming removed 8 bases at V and 0 bases at J, with 11 bases between. Here the CDR3 DNA reads TGTGCCAGCCAGTTCAGGCCCTCCTACGAGCAGTACTTC. It is translated as CASQFRPSYEQYF.

Of note for this clone: One junction end does not reproduce the germline sequence, and a read error may be involved. The V and J genes are TRBV7-2 and TRBJ2-7, with 9 bases lining up with TRBD2. CDR1 SGHTA and CDR2 FQGNSA come from the germline V gene. There are 14 residues in the CDR3. The DNA for the CDR3 is TGTGCCAGCAGCCTAGCGGGACACTCCTACGAGCAGTACTTC. Translating it yields CASSLAGHSYEQYF.

This rearrangement joins TRBV11-2 to TRBJ2-1; D uncertain. Germline V gene data show CDR1 as SGHAT and CDR2 as FQNNGV. The CDR3 consists of 14 residues. The V end lost 1 base, the J end lost 6 bases, and 10 bases lay between the germline ends. CDR3 residues: CASSLGSAANEQFF. In nucleotides, the CDR3 is TGTGCCAGCAGCTTAGGGAGCGCAGCCAATGAGCAGTTCTTC.

This rearrangement joins TRBV10-3 to TRBJ2-7, with 11 bases that match TRBD2. The V segment lost 3 bases and the J segment 4 bases; nucleotides outside the gene matches: 8. Germline V gene data show CDR1 as ENHRY and CDR2 as SYGVKD. The CDR3 spans 16 residues. The CDR3 here is CAISDLAGGAGYEQYF. CDR3 bases: TGTGCCATCAGTGACCTAGCGGGAGGAGCAGGATACGAGCAGTACTTC.